This TCR beta chain was captured by sequencing in a study of intratumoral heterogeneity in liver cancer. The wider study: The median patient age was roughly 60 years, and most were male.

All patients had early-stage hepatocellular carcinoma and were untreated before surgical resection. The CDR3 is 16 amino acids. In germline, CDR1 is SGDLS, CDR2 YYNGEE. Losses at the gene ends were 0 bases for V and 5 bases for J; bases not matched to a gene: 10. TCRdb's table, derived via immunoSEQ multiplex PCR, lists solely in-frame clones and lacks some. The table has about 5,900 clones, approximately 73% seen once. This clonotype was obtained from a man between 65 and 85 years old with hepatocellular carcinoma. This specimen was tumor-adjacent normal tissue, taken before any cancer treatment. The chain couples TRBV9 to TRBJ2-5, with 7 bases lining up with TRBD2. Here the CDR3 reads CASSVDGGGMGETQYF. The CDR3 region has the DNA TGTGCCAGCAGCGTAGACGGGGGAGGGATGGGTGAGACCCAGTACTTC.